One sample yielded the 9 T cell receptor beta chains listed below, sequenced in a study of blood T cells in healthy people across ages. With a J-beta primer mix and a sample-barcoded 5' primer, a second PCR ran about 7 to 12 cycles. TCRdb fed the 5' RACE reads into MiXCR, producing one record per CDR3 protein. The top ten clones hold 20% to 25% of a sample with about 730,000 distinct CDR3 sequences, around 46% of them seen once. Sequencing input: blood. The source of these receptors is a woman aged 55-69 years in good health.

The genes are TRBV20-1 and TRBJ2-3; TRBD2 matches 9 bases. Trimming removed 6 bases from V and 6 bases from J; junction bases left unmatched: 7. Germline assignment: CDR1 DFQATT and CDR2 SNEGSKA (reference sequence). The CDR3 is made up of 13 amino acids. In DNA, the CDR3 is TGCAGTGCCTTAGCGGGAGTGGGGGATACGCAGTATTTT. It specifies CSALAGVGDTQYF.

Regarding this clonotype: One end of the junction does not line up with germline, which may come from a read error. The chain combines TRBV7-9 with TRBJ2-1; TRBD2 agrees at 7 bases. The CDR3 extends over 13 amino acids. Germline V gene lookup returns CDR1 SEHNR and CDR2 FQNEAQ (reference sequence). The CDR3 sequence: CVSSPRGVGEQFF. The CDR3 DNA follows: TGTGTCAGCAGCCCCCGGGGGGTGGGTGAGCAGTTCTTC.

V and J are TRBV11-2 and TRBJ2-7; D not resolved. Germline values: CDR1 SGHAT, CDR2 FQNNGV. Trimming removed 2 bases from V and 3 bases from J, with 11 bases in between. This CDR3 is built from 14 residues. CDR3 protein: CASSLHTASYEQYF. The CDR3 region has the DNA TGTGCCAGCAGCTTACATACAGCAAGCTACGAGCAGTACTTC. Drawing the rest from reference TRBV11-2 and TRBJ2-7, the complete variable domain is EAGVAQSPRYKIIEKRQSVAFWCNPISGHATLYWYQQILGQGPKLLIQFQNNGVVDDSQLPKDRFSAERLKGVDSTLKIQPAKLEDSAVYLCASSLHTASYEQYFGPGTRLTVT.

The CDR3 sequence: CSATMGAEAFF. The CDR3 DNA reads TGCAGTGCTACGATGGGAGCTGAAGCTTTCTTT. The chain joins TRBV20-1 to TRBJ1-1; unclear D gene. The ends were cut back, 4 bases at V and 6 bases at J, with 9 bases in the middle. The CDR3 loop spans 11 amino acids. Per the germline V gene, CDR1 is DFQATT and CDR2 is SNEGSKA (reference sequence).

This clonotype has a handful of counts. This rearrangement joins TRBV18 to TRBJ2-7, with D hard to call. CDR3 length: 13 residues. Per germline, CDR1 KGHSH and CDR2 LQKENI. V dropped 4 bases and J dropped 1 base, with 8 bases sitting between them. CDR3 in amino acids: CASSRSASYEQYF. For the CDR3, the DNA is TGTGCCAGCTCACGTTCAGCGTCCTACGAGCAGTACTTC.

Ten or more counts support this clonotype. This chain uses TRBV4-2 with TRBJ2-5; 9 bases fit TRBD2. Trimming cost V 5 bases and J 2 bases; bases outside gene matches: 9. CDR3 length: 16 amino acids. Germline V CDR1 and CDR2: LGHNA, YNFKEQ. CDR3 sequence reads: CASSNIAGALQETQYF. Written as DNA, the CDR3 is TGTGCCAGCAGCAACATAGCGGGGGCCCTTCAAGAGACCCAGTACTTC.

Of note for this clonotype: Possible read error: a much larger clone is one base away. This chain connects TRBV27 to TRBJ1-6; D is unclear. The germline gives CDR1 MNHEY, CDR2 SMNVEV (reference sequence). V was clipped by 1 base and J by 7 bases, with 2 bases between them. The CDR3 length is 12 residues. CDR3 in DNA: TGTGCCAGCAGTTTATGGAATTCACCCCTCCACTTT. It encodes CASSLWNSPLHF.

The V gene is TRBV6-5, the J gene TRBJ2-3; TRBD1 matches 7 bases. The junction had 4 bases not matched to a gene; V was cut back by 2 bases and J by 5 bases. The germline V gene has CDR1 MNHEY and CDR2 SVGAGI. The CDR3 contains 14 residues. As DNA, the CDR3 is TGTGCCAGCAGTTACACCTGGACAGGAGATACGCAGTATTTT. This translates into CASSYTWTGDTQYF.

The chain links TRBV20-1 to TRBJ1-5; the match to TRBD1 covers 10 bases. This CDR3 has 13 residues. Per the germline V gene, CDR1 is DFQATT and CDR2 is SNEGSKA (reference sequence). The J segment lost 7 bases and the V segment lost 5 bases, leaving 5 bases of the junction unmatched. The CDR3: CSARQGANQPQHF. The DNA for the CDR3 is TGCAGTGCTCGACAGGGGGCGAACCAGCCCCAGCATTTT.